This T cell receptor beta chain is drawn from a study of blood T cell repertoires in COVID-19. This clone showed up just once. CDR3 length: 15 residues. Only in-frame clones appear in the TCRdb table, and some are missing; sequencing was by immunoSEQ multiplex PCR. The sample has roughly 300,000 clones; 75% to 95% are singletons. The receptor was derived from a woman in her twenties or thirties who had recovered from COVID-19. This rearrangement joins TRBV21-1 to TRBJ2-1; whether TRBD2, the table's D call, matches the DNA was not checked. TRBV21-1 is a pseudogene locus. Input material: PBMCs or T cells enriched from blood (not recorded which). The CDR3 DNA reads as TGTGCCAGCAGCACTCTAGCGGGAGCCCACAATGAGCAGTTCTTC. It translates to CASSTLAGAHNEQFF.